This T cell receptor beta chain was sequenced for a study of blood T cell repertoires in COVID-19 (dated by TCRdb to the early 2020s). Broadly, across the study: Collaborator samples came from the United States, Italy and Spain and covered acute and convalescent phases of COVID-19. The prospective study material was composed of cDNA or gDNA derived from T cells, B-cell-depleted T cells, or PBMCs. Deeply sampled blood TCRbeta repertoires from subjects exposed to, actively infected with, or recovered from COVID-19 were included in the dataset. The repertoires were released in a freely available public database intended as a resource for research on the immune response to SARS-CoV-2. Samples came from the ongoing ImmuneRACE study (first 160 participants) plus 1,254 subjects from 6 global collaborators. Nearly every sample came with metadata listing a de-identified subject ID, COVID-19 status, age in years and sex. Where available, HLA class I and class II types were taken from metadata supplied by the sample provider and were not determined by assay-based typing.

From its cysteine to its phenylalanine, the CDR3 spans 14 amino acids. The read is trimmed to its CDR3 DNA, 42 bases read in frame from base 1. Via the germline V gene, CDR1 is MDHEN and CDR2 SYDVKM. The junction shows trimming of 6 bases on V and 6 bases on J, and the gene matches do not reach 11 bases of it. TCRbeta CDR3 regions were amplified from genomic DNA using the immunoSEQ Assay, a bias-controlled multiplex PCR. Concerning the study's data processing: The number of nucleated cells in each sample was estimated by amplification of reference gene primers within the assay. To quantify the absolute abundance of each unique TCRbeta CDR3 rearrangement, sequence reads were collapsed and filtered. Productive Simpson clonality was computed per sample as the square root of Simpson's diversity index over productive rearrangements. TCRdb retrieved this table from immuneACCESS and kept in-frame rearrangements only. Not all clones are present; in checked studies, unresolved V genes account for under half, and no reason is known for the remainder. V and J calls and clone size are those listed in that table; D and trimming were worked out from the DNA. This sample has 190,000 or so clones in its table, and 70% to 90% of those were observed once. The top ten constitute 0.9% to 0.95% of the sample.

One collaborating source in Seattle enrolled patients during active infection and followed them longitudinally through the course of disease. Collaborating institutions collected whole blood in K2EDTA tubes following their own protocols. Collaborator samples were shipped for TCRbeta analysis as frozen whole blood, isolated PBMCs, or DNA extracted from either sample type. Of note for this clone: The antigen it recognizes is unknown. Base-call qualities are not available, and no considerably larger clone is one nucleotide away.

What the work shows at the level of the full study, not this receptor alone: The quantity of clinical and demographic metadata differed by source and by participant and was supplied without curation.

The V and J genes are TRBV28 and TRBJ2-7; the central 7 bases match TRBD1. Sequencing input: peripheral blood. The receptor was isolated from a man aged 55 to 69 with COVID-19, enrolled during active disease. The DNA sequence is TGTGCCAGCAGACAGGGGATGGTTGGAGGCGAGCAGTACTTC. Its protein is CASRQGMVGGEQYF.